The rows below give T cell receptor beta chains drawn from one sample of a study of blood T cell repertoires in COVID-19. Assay used: immunoSEQ multiplex PCR; TCRdb lists only in-frame clones, some missing. Of roughly 140,000 clones in the sample, roughly 80% are singletons; the top ten hold under 10%. Sequenced sample: peripheral blood. The receptors here all came from a woman of 80 years or more in a cohort sampled during active or convalescent COVID-19. Both conserved end residues are part of each CDR3. The D gene is left open where the match is weak. Where a row states a size, it is once, few, many or the class of an expanded clone; other rows omit it.

TRBV5-4	few	TRBJ2-1	TRBD1	CASSLGGLNNEQFF	TGTGCCAGCAGCTTAGGGGGCCTCAACAATGAGCAGTTCTTC
TRBV5-1	NA	TRBJ1-1	NA	CASSELGHTEAFF	TGCGCCAGCAGCGAGTTGGGGCACACTGAAGCTTTCTTT
TRBV5-4	NA	TRBJ2-4	NA	CASSLEEGIQYF	TGTGCCAGCAGCTTGGAAGAGGGCATTCAGTACTTC
TRBV7-2	NA	TRBJ1-3	NA	CASGLGRGSGNTIYF	TGTGCCAGCGGCCTGGGTAGGGGCTCTGGAAACACCATATATTTT
TRBV7-9	NA	TRBJ2-3	TRBD1	CASSPPGQGLTDTQYF	TGTGCCAGCAGCCCTCCGGGACAGGGGCTAACAGATACGCAGTATTTT
TRBV27	once	TRBJ1-4	NA	CASSFRQQLFF	TGTGCCAGCAGTTTCAGACAGCAACTGTTTTTT
TRBV7-9	NA	TRBJ1-6	TRBD1	CASSPAGGRYNSPLHF	TGTGCCAGCAGCCCCGCAGGGGGAAGGTATAATTCACCCCTCCACTTT
TRBV7-3	NA	TRBJ2-3	TRBD2	CASSGRHTDTQYF	TGTGCCTCCTCCGGGAGGCACACAGATACGCAGTATTTT
TRBV19	NA	TRBJ2-1	NA	CASSIVRYGNEQFF	TGTGCCAGTAGTATTGTGCGTTATGGCAATGAGCAGTTCTTC
TRBV2	NA	TRBJ2-7	NA	CASSEAGLYEQYF	TGTGCCAGCAGTGAGGCAGGCTTATACGAGCAGTACTTC
TRBV5-8	NA	TRBJ1-5	TRBD1	CASRVNRGTHSNQPQHF	TGTGCCAGCAGGGTGAACAGGGGGACACATAGCAATCAGCCCCAGCATTTT
TRBV10-3	NA	TRBJ2-2	TRBD1	CAISGRGQTGELFF	TGTGCCATCAGTGGCAGGGGGCAGACCGGGGAGCTGTTTTTT
TRBV24-1	few	TRBJ2-1	NA	CATSGGANNEQFF	TGTGCCACCAGTGGGGGCGCAAACAATGAGCAGTTCTTC
TRBV30	NA	TRBJ1-2	TRBD1	CAWSETGIHGYTF	TGTGCCTGGAGCGAGACAGGGATCCATGGCTACACCTTC
TRBV18	NA	TRBJ2-6	NA	CASSIQSGANVLTF	TGTGCCAGCTCAATTCAATCTGGGGCCAACGTCCTGACTTTC
TRBV30	NA	TRBJ1-4	TRBD1	CAWSPKGQTNEKLFF	TGTGCCTGGAGTCCAAAGGGACAGACTAATGAAAAACTGTTTTTT
TRBV19	NA	TRBJ1-2	TRBD1	CASSNRGGYGYTF	TGTGCCAGTAGCAACAGGGGCGGCTATGGCTACACCTTC
TRBV6-2/TRBV6-3	NA	TRBJ1-4	NA	CASSYPTGRKTTNEKLFF	TGTGCCAGCAGTTACCCAACGGGGAGGAAGACAACTAATGAAAAACTGTTTTTT
TRBV5-4	NA	TRBJ2-3	NA	CASSAPGTDTQYF	TGTGCCAGCAGCGCCCCGGGCACAGATACGCAGTATTTT
TRBV19	NA	TRBJ1-1	TRBD1	CASSIELQGTAFF	TGTGCCAGTAGTATAGAACTACAGGGGACCGCTTTCTTT
TRBV25-1	NA	TRBJ1-2	TRBD1	CASSEFGTGGGGYYGYTF	TGTGCCAGCAGTGAATTTGGGACAGGGGGCGGTGGTTACTATGGCTACACCTTC
TRBV4-2	NA	TRBJ2-1	NA	CASSQDRGHSYNEQFF	TGTGCCAGCAGCCAAGATCGTGGCCATTCCTACAATGAGCAGTTCTTC
TRBV5-4	NA	TRBJ2-2	TRBD2	CASSGGLAGAVGELFF	TGTGCCAGCAGCGGGGGACTAGCGGGGGCCGTCGGGGAGCTGTTTTTT
TRBV7-9	NA	TRBJ2-5	NA	CASSLRRGGETQYF	TGTGCCAGCAGCCTACGCAGGGGTGGAGAGACCCAGTACTTC
TRBV14	NA	TRBJ2-1	NA	CASSQDGVRNEQFF	TGTGCCAGCAGCCAAGATGGTGTGCGCAATGAGCAGTTCTTC
TRBV18	NA	TRBJ2-4	TRBD1	CASSPNRDRGRGDIQYF	TGTGCCAGCTCACCGAACCGCGACAGGGGGCGCGGGGACATTCAGTACTTT
TRBV19	NA	TRBJ1-5	TRBD1	CASRDRRNQPQHF	TGTGCCAGTAGGGACAGGCGCAATCAGCCCCAGCATTTT
TRBV7-3	few	TRBJ2-7	TRBD1	CASSHETGKDYEQYF	TGTGCCAGCAGCCACGAGACAGGGAAGGACTACGAGCAGTACTTC
TRBV28	NA	TRBJ2-1	NA	CASRPTMVNEQFF	TGTGCCAGCAGGCCGACAATGGTCAATGAGCAGTTCTTC
TRBV9	NA	TRBJ2-3	NA	CASSVVGGRATDTQYF	TGTGCCAGCAGCGTAGTGGGGGGGCGAGCGACAGATACGCAGTATTTT
TRBV5-1	NA	TRBJ1-2	NA	CASSVTTNYGYTF	TGCGCCAGCAGCGTCACTACAAACTATGGCTACACCTTC